This TCR beta chain was identified in a study of PD-1 blockade in classical Hodgkin lymphoma. The time point is: cycle 4 day 1 (C4D1), after 6 weeks of nivolumab. Each and every patient relapsed after autologous stem cell transplantation, and patients got differing brentuximab vedotin exposure. Best responses included complete response and partial response; otherwise, the best response was progressive disease. The V and J ends lost 0 bases and 1 base respectively, with 6 bases between them. This CDR3 has 14 amino acids. Germline V gene data show CDR1 as SNHLY and CDR2 as FYNNEI. About this clone itself: Its matching antigen is unknown.

The method was immunoSEQ multiplex PCR; TCRdb's version includes in-frame clones alone and lacks a portion of them. The sample holds tens of thousands of clones, about 85% seen once. Study observations and caveats: What caused the repertoire differences, perhaps disease activity or prior therapy, remains undefined. Newly diagnosed patients were reported to exhibit reduced baseline TCR diversity relative to healthy donors.

The sequence derives from a human donor with classical Hodgkin lymphoma. Here the sequenced sample was peripheral blood mononuclear cells (PBMCs), taken before the fourth cycle of nivolumab. This sequence joins TRBV2 and TRBJ1-1; D unclear. CDR3 loop: CASSEAPGNTEAFF. Here the CDR3 DNA reads TGTGCCAGCAGTGAAGCCCCAGGGAACACTGAAGCTTTCTTT.